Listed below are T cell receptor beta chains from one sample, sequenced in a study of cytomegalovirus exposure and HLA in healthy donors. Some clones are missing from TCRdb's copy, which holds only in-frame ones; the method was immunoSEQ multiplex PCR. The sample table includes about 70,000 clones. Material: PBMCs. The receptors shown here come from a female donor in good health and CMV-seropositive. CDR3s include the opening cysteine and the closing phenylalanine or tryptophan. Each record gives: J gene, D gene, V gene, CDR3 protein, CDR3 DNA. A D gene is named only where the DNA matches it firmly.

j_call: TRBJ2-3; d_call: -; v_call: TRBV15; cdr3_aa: CATSRWASTDTQYF; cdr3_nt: TGTGCCACCAGCAGATGGGCTAGCACAGATACGCAGTATTTT
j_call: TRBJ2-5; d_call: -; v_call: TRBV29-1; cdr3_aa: CSVGPSETQYF; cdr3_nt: TGCAGCGTTGGTCCCTCGGAGACCCAGTACTTC
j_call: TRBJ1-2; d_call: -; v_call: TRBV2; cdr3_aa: CASSGGFLNGYTF; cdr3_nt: TGTGCCAGCAGTGGAGGCTTTCTAAATGGCTACACCTTC
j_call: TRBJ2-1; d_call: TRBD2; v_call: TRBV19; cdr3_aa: CASSIILAGEGEQFF; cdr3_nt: TGTGCCAGTAGTATCATCCTAGCGGGAGAGGGAGAGCAGTTCTTC
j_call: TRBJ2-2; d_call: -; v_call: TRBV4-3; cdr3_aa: CASSPQTQGFNTGELFF; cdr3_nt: TGCGCCAGCAGCCCACAAACACAGGGTTTTAACACCGGGGAGCTGTTTTTT
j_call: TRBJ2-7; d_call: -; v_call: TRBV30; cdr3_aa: CAWREGGTYEQYF; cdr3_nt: TGTGCCTGGAGGGAGGGGGGGACCTACGAGCAGTACTTC
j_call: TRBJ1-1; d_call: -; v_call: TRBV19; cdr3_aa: CASSIEGNTEAFF; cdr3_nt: TGTGCCAGTAGTATCGAGGGGAACACTGAAGCTTTCTTT
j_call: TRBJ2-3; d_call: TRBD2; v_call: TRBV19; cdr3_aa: CASSFRVAGSTDTQYF; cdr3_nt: TGTGCCAGTAGTTTTCGGGTAGCGGGGAGCACAGATACGCAGTATTTT
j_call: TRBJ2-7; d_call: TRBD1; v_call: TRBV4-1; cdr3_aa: CASSQGQGAAYEQYF; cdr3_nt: TGCGCCAGCAGCCAAGGACAGGGGGCTGCCTACGAGCAGTACTTC
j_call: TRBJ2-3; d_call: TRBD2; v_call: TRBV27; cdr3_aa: CASSLKLAGGLSTDTQYF; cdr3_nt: TGTGCCAGCAGTTTAAAACTAGCGGGAGGACTTAGCACAGATACGCAGTATTTT
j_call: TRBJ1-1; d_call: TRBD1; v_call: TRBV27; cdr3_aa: CASRPTGGTEAFF; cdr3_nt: TGTGCCAGCAGGCCGACAGGGGGGACTGAAGCTTTCTTT
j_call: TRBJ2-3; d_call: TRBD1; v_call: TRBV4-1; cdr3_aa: CASSQRWGTGVDTDTQYF; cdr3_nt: TGCGCCAGCAGCCAGAGATGGGGGACAGGGGTCGACACAGATACGCAGTATTTT
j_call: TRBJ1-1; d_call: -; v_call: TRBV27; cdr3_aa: CASSLGTSSEAFF; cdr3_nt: TGTGCCAGCAGTTTAGGCACCTCCTCTGAAGCTTTCTTT